A selection of T cell receptor beta chains follows, all from one sample in a study of OX40 agonist ivuxolimab in advanced cancers. The protocol was immunoSEQ multiplex PCR, while the TCRdb copy is restricted to in-frame clones and leaves out a portion. The data show about 49,000 clones, 85% seen once. Sequenced material: CD4+ or CD8+ T cells sorted from blood, taken in a trial of the OX40 agonist ivuxolimab. The receptors originated from an adult with an advanced solid tumor such as melanoma, head and neck, liver or kidney cancer. Both conserved end residues are part of each CDR3. Clone size appears in some rows only: once, few, many, or a class for an expanded clone.

CDR3: CASSLAGGYQETQYF
J: TRBJ2-5
V: TRBV9
size: -

CDR3: CASSLSGGAVFDTQYF
J: TRBJ2-3
V: TRBV7-8
size: few

CDR3: CASRTGQGAPYYGYTF
J: TRBJ1-2
V: TRBV2
size: -

CDR3: CASSLWGVDQPQHF
J: TRBJ1-5
V: TRBV13
size: -

CDR3: CASSIGGANTEAFF
J: TRBJ1-1
V: TRBV28
size: -

CDR3: CASSPSGGNQPQHF
J: TRBJ1-5
V: TRBV6-5
size: -

CDR3: CASSRPSGTGWTEAFF
J: TRBJ1-1
V: TRBV19
size: -

CDR3: CASSQGLLAGKNYNEQFF
J: TRBJ2-1
V: TRBV4-1
size: -

CDR3: CAISEAGAYEQYF
J: TRBJ2-7
V: TRBV10-3
size: -

CDR3: CASSGTGINEQFF
J: TRBJ2-1
V: TRBV6-4
size: once

CDR3: CAISELTTVDSPLHF
J: TRBJ1-6
V: TRBV10-3
size: -

CDR3: CASSLGPAQYF
J: TRBJ2-5
V: TRBV5-8
size: -

CDR3: CASSFEAYNEKLFF
J: TRBJ1-4
V: TRBV28
size: -

CDR3: CASSLGRTGDLNYGYTF
J: TRBJ1-2
V: TRBV9
size: -

CDR3: CASSLDLTAETQYF
J: TRBJ2-5
V: TRBV11-3
size: -

CDR3: CAISGPQGTEAFF
J: TRBJ1-1
V: TRBV10-3
size: -

CDR3: CAWSDGRAVGTDTQYF
J: TRBJ2-3
V: TRBV30
size: -

CDR3: CASSELGTPNTEAFF
J: TRBJ1-1
V: TRBV9
size: -

CDR3: CASSYSAGVPGETQYF
J: TRBJ2-5
V: TRBV6-5
size: -

CDR3: CAGGWRETQYF
J: TRBJ2-5
V: TRBV2
size: -

CDR3: CASSEATRPGGPETQYF
J: TRBJ2-5
V: TRBV6-1
size: -

CDR3: CASSLGTGSDGYTF
J: TRBJ1-2
V: TRBV7-9
size: -

CDR3: CASSLPGGTTDTQYF
J: TRBJ2-3
V: TRBV6-6
size: -

CDR3: CASSKGYEQYF
J: TRBJ2-7
V: TRBV6-5
size: -

CDR3: CASSEGGPLYEQYF
J: TRBJ2-7
V: TRBV2
size: -

CDR3: CASSFKDREPPLHF
J: TRBJ1-6
V: TRBV28
size: -

CDR3: CASSFGTEQFF
J: TRBJ2-1
V: TRBV28
size: -

CDR3: CASSSLGETQYF
J: TRBJ2-5
V: TRBV13
size: large